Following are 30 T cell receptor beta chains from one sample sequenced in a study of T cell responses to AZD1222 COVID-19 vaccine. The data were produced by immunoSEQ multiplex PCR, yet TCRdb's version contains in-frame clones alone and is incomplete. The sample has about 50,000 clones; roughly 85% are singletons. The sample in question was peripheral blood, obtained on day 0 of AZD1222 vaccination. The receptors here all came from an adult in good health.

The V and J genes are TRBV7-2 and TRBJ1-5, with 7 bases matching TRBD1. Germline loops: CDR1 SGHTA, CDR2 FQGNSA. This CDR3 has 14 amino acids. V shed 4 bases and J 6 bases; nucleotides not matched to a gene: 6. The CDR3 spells CASSSGGGPQPQHF. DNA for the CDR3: TGTGCCAGCAGCTCAGGAGGGGGCCCTCAGCCCCAGCATTTT.

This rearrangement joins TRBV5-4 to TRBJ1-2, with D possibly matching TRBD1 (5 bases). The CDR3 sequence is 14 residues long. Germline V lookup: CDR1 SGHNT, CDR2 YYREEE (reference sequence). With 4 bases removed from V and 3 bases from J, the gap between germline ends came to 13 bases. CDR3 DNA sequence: TGTGCCAGCAGCGCCTGGGGGTACGACTATGGCTACACCTTC. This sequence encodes CASSAWGYDYGYTF.

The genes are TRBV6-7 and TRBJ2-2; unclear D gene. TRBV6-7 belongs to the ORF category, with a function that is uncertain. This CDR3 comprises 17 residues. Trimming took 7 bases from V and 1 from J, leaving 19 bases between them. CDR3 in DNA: TGTGCCAGCATCAAAAAACGGCGGATGCGGAACACCGGGGAGCTGTTTTTT. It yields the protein CASIKKRRMRNTGELFF.

The CDR3 reads CASSPVGQANEKLFF. The CDR3 region has the DNA TGTGCCAGCAGCCCGGTAGGGCAGGCTAATGAAAAACTGTTTTTT. The V gene is TRBV5-5, the J gene TRBJ1-4; D not resolved. Germline CDR1 and CDR2: SGHKS and YYEKEE (reference sequence). Deletions cut 4 bases from V and 3 bases from J, with 13 bases between. The CDR3 extends over 15 amino acids.

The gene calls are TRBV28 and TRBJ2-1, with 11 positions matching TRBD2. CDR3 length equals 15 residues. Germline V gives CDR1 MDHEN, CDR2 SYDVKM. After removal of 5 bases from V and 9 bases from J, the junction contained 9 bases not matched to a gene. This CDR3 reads CASSHSGGARGEQFF. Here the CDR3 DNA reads TGTGCCAGCAGTCATAGCGGGGGGGCCCGGGGTGAGCAGTTCTTC.

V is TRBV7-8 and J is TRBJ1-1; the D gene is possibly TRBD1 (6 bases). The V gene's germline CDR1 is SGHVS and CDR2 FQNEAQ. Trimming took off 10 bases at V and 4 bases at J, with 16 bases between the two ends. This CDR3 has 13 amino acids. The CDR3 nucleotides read TGTGCCATCTCGGGGGGGCGGACCACTGAAGCTTTCTTT. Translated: CAISGGRTTEAFF.

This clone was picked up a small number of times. The CDR3 loop is CASSLGVDPGGGELFF. CDR3 sequence (DNA): TGTGCCAGCAGCTTAGGAGTCGACCCGGGGGGCGGGGAGCTGTTTTTT. The chain carries TRBV7-6 and TRBJ2-2; 7 bases map to TRBD2. CDR1 and CDR2 from the germline V gene are SGHVS and FNYEAQ. The CDR3 is 16 residues long. The V gene end was trimmed by 1 base and the J gene end by 7 bases; junction bases not matched to a gene: 9.

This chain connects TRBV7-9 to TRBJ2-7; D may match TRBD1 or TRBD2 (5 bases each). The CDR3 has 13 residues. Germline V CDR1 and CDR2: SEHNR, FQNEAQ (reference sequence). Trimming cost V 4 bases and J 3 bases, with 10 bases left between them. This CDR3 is CASSSGTIYEQYF. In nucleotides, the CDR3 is TGTGCCAGCAGCTCCGGGACGATCTACGAGCAGTACTTC.

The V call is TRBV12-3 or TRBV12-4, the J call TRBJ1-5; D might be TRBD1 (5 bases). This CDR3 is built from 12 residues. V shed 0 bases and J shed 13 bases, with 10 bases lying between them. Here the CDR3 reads CASSLAPGTQHF. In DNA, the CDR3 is TGTGCCAGCAGTTTAGCCCCCGGGACTCAGCATTTT.

The CDR3, as DNA: TGTGCCAGCAGTTTGGGGACAGGGGGCTTTGAGCAGTTCTTC. Translated, it gives CASSLGTGGFEQFF. This rearrangement joins TRBV7-9 to TRBJ2-1; 12 nucleotides line up with TRBD1. The CDR3 sequence is 14 residues long. The V segment lost 6 bases and the J segment 9 bases; nucleotides outside the gene matches: 6. CDR1 SEHNR and CDR2 FQNEAQ come from the germline V gene (reference sequence).

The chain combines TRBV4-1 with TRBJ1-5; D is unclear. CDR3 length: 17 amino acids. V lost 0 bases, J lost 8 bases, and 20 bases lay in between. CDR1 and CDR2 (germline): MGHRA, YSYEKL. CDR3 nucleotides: TGCGCCAGCAGCCAAGATCCCGGGAAGGGTCAAAGGGAGCCCCAGCATTTT. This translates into CASSQDPGKGQREPQHF.

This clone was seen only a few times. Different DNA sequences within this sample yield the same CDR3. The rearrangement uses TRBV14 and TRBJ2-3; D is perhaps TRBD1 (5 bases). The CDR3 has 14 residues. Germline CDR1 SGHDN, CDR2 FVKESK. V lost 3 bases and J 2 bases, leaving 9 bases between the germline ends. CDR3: CASSQGRHTDTQYF. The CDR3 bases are TGTGCCAGCAGCCAGGGGCGTCACACAGATACGCAGTATTTT.

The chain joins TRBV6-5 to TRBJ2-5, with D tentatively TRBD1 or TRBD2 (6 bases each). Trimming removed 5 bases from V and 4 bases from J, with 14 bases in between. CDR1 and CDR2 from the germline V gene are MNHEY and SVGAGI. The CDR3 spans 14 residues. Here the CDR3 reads CASSQDWGAETQYF. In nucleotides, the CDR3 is TGTGCCAGCAGTCAGGACTGGGGGGCAGAGACCCAGTACTTC.

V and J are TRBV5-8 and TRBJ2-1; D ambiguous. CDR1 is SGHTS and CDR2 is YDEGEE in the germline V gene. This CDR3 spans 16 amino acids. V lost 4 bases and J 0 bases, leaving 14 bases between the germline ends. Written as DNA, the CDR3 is TGTGCCAGCAGCCCCCGCATATCACCCTCCTACAATGAGCAGTTCTTC. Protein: CASSPRISPSYNEQFF.

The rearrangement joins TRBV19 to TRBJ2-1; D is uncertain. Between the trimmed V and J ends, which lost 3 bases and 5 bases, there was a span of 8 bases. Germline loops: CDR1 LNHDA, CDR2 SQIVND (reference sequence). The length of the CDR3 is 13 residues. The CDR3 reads CASSISQNNEQFF. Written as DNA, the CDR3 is TGTGCCAGTAGTATCTCGCAGAACAATGAGCAGTTCTTC.

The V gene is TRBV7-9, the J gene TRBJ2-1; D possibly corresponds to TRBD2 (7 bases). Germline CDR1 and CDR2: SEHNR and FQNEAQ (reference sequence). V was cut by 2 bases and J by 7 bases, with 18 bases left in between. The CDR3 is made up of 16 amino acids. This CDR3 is CASSLRSGGPSNEQFF. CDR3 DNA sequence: TGTGCCAGCAGCTTACGATCGGGGGGCCCTTCAAATGAGCAGTTCTTC.

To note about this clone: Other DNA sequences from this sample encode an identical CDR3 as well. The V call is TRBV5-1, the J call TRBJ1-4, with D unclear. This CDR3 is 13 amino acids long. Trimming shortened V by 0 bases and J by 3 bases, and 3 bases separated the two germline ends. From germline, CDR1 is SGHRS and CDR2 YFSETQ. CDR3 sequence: CASSLASNEKLFF. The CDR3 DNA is TGCGCCAGCAGCTTGGCGTCTAATGAAAAACTGTTTTTT.

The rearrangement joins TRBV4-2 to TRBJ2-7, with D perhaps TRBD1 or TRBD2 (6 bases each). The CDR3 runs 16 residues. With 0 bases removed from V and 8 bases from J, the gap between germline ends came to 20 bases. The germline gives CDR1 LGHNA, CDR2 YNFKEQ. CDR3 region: CASSQDDGRGPDQQYF. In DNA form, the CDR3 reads TGTGCCAGCAGCCAAGACGATGGACGGGGGCCGGATCAGCAGTACTTC.

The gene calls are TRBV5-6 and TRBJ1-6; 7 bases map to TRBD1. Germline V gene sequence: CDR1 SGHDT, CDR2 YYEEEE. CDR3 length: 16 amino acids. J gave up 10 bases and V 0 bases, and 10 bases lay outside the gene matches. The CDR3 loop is CASSLANRGGESPLHF. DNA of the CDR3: TGTGCCAGCAGCTTGGCGAACAGGGGTGGAGAGTCACCCCTCCACTTT.

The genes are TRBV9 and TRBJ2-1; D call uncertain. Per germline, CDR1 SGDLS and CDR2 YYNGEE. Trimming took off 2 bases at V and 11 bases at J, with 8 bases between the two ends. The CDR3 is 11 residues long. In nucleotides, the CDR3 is TGTGCCAGCAGCGTGGGTTCTAAGCAGTTCTTC. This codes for CASSVGSKQFF.

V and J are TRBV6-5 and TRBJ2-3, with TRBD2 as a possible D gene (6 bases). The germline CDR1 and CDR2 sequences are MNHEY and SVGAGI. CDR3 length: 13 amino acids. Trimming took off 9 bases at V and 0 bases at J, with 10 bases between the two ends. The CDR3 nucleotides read TGTGCCAGTACTAGCAGAAGCACAGATACGCAGTATTTT. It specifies CASTSRSTDTQYF.

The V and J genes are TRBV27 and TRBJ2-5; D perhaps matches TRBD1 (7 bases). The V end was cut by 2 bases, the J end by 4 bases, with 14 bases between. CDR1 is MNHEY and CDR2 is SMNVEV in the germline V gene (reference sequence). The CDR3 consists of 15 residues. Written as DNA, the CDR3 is TGTGCCAGCAGTTTAGGGCAGGGGGGAGTAGAGACCCAGTACTTC. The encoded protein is CASSLGQGGVETQYF.

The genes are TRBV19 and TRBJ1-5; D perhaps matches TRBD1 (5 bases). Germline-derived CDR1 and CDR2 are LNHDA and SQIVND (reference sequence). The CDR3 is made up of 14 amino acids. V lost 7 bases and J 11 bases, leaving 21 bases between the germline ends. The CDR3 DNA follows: TGTGCCAGTACGGTAGCGGGGCTCAACCAGGCCCAGCATTTT. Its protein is CASTVAGLNQAQHF. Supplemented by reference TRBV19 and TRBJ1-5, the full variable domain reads DGGITQSPKYLFRKEGQNVTLSCEQNLNHDAMYWYRQDPGQGLRLIYYSQIVNDFQKGDIAEGYSVSREKKESFPLTVTSAQKNPTAFYLCASTVAGLNQAQHFGDGTRLSIL.

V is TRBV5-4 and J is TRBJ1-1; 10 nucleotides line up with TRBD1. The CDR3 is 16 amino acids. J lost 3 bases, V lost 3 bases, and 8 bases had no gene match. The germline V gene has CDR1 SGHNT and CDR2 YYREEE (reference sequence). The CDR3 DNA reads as TGTGCCAGCAGCTCCCCGGGACAGGGGTCCTACACTGAAGCTTTCTTT. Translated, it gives CASSSPGQGSYTEAFF.

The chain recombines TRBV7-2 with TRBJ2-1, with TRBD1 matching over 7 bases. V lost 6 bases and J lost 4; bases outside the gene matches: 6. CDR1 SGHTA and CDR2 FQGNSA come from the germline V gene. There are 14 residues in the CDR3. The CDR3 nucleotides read TGTGCCAGCAGACCGAGGGGGCCATACAATGAGCAGTTCTTC. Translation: CASRPRGPYNEQFF.

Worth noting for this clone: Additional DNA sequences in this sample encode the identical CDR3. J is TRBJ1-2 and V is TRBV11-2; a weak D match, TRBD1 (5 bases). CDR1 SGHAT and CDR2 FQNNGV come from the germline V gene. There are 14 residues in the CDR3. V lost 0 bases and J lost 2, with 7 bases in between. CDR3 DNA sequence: TGTGCCAGCAGCTTAGATGGGGGAAACTATGGCTACACCTTC. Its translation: CASSLDGGNYGYTF.

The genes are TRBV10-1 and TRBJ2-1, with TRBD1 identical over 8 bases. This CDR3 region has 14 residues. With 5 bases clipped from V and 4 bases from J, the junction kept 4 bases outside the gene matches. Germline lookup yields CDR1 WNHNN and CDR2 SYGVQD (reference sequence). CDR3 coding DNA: TGCGCCAGCAGTTCAGGGGGCGCGTACAATGAGCAGTTCTTC. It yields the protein CASSSGGAYNEQFF.

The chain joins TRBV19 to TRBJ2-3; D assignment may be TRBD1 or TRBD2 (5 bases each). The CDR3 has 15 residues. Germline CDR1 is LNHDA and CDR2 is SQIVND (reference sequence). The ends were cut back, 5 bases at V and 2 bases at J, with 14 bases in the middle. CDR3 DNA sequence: TGTGCCAGTAGTCTCGAGGGGTCCTACACAGATACGCAGTATTTT. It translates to CASSLEGSYTDTQYF.

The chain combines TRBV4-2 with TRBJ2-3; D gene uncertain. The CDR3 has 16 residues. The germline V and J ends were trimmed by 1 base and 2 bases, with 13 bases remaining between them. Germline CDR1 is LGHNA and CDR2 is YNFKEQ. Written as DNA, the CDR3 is TGTGCCAGCAGCCAAGCGGGCGGCGCATACACAGATACGCAGTATTTT. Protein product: CASSQAGGAYTDTQYF.

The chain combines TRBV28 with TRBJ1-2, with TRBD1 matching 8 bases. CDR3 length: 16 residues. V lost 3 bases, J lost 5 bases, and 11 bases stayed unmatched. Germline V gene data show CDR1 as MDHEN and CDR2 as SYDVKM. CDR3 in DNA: TGTGCCAGCAGTTTGGGGGGACAGGTCGGCCTTTATGGCTACACCTTC. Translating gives CASSLGGQVGLYGYTF.